Listed below are T cell receptor beta chains from one sample, sequenced in a study of Ad26.COV2.S vaccination and SARS-CoV-2 variants. TCRdb keeps only in-frame clones here, not all; method: immunoSEQ multiplex PCR. This sample carries more than 300,000 clones, 75% to 90% of them seen once, and the ten largest clones take 5%. The specimen was peripheral blood, collected in a trial of Ad26.COV2.S vaccine versus placebo. These receptors were collected from a person between 18 and 65 years old who received the Ad26.COV2.S COVID-19 vaccine or a placebo. Each CDR3 is given with its conserved first and last residue. The order of the fields is V gene, clone size, J gene, D gene, CDR3 protein, CDR3 DNA. A D gene is named only where the DNA matches it firmly. Clone size is not always given. Where it is, it says once, few, many or a class for expanded clones.

V gene: TRBV28; clone size: -; J gene: TRBJ1-2; D gene: TRBD1; CDR3 protein: CASRNPQGSYGYTF; CDR3 DNA: TGTGCCAGCAGGAACCCACAGGGGTCCTATGGCTACACCTTC
V gene: TRBV7-2; clone size: -; J gene: TRBJ2-3; D gene: -; CDR3 protein: CASSRRQGGRLSTDTQYF; CDR3 DNA: TGTGCCAGCAGCCGCCGACAGGGAGGGAGGCTAAGCACAGATACGCAGTATTTT
V gene: TRBV7-2; clone size: -; J gene: TRBJ2-7; D gene: TRBD1; CDR3 protein: CASSLGGDRGYEQYF; CDR3 DNA: TGTGCCAGCAGCCTCGGAGGGGACAGGGGTTACGAGCAGTACTTC
V gene: TRBV2; clone size: -; J gene: TRBJ1-2; D gene: -; CDR3 protein: CASSWDGTYGYTF; CDR3 DNA: TGTGCCAGCAGTTGGGACGGAACCTATGGCTACACCTTC
V gene: TRBV5-4; clone size: -; J gene: TRBJ2-7; D gene: -; CDR3 protein: CASSLQGAPYEQYF; CDR3 DNA: TGTGCCAGCAGCTTGCAAGGGGCGCCCTACGAGCAGTACTTC
V gene: TRBV29-1; clone size: -; J gene: TRBJ1-4; D gene: -; CDR3 protein: CSVRQESNEKLFF; CDR3 DNA: TGCAGCGTTCGACAGGAATCGAATGAAAAACTGTTTTTT
V gene: TRBV4-3; clone size: -; J gene: TRBJ1-5; D gene: -; CDR3 protein: CASSQETDYNQPQHF; CDR3 DNA: TGCGCCAGCAGCCAAGAAACTGACTACAATCAGCCCCAGCATTTT
V gene: TRBV5-1; clone size: -; J gene: TRBJ1-2; D gene: -; CDR3 protein: CASSFGVYGYTF; CDR3 DNA: TGCGCCAGCAGCTTCGGGGTCTATGGCTACACCTTC
V gene: TRBV7-2; clone size: -; J gene: TRBJ2-7; D gene: TRBD2; CDR3 protein: CASSPRTSGRARWEQYF; CDR3 DNA: TGTGCCAGCAGCCCTAGGACTAGCGGGAGGGCCAGATGGGAGCAGTACTTC
V gene: TRBV27; clone size: -; J gene: TRBJ2-7; D gene: TRBD2; CDR3 protein: CASSPYGTSGDEQYF; CDR3 DNA: TGTGCCAGCAGTCCCTACGGGACTAGCGGGGACGAGCAGTACTTC
V gene: TRBV19; clone size: -; J gene: TRBJ2-1; D gene: TRBD2; CDR3 protein: CASSIVLAGWNEQFF; CDR3 DNA: TGTGCCAGTAGTATAGTACTAGCGGGGTGGAATGAGCAGTTCTTC
V gene: TRBV6-5; clone size: -; J gene: TRBJ1-5; D gene: -; CDR3 protein: CASSGGTVRNQPQHF; CDR3 DNA: TGTGCCAGCAGCGGAGGGACGGTACGGAATCAGCCCCAGCATTTT
V gene: TRBV7-9; clone size: -; J gene: TRBJ2-7; D gene: -; CDR3 protein: CASSPKGGGPVEQYF; CDR3 DNA: TGTGCCAGCAGCCCTAAAGGGGGAGGGCCGGTCGAGCAGTACTTC
V gene: TRBV4-2; clone size: -; J gene: TRBJ2-2; D gene: TRBD2; CDR3 protein: CASSQGLLAGGITGELFF; CDR3 DNA: TGTGCCAGCAGCCAAGGCCTCCTAGCGGGGGGGATCACCGGGGAGCTGTTTTTT
V gene: TRBV28; clone size: -; J gene: TRBJ2-5; D gene: -; CDR3 protein: CASSIGQLLETQYF; CDR3 DNA: TGTGCCAGCAGTATAGGACAGTTACTAGAGACCCAGTACTTC
V gene: TRBV19; clone size: -; J gene: TRBJ1-2; D gene: TRBD1; CDR3 protein: CASRDRADYGYTF; CDR3 DNA: TGTGCCAGCCGGGACAGGGCGGACTATGGCTACACCTTC
V gene: TRBV4-2; clone size: -; J gene: TRBJ1-5; D gene: -; CDR3 protein: CASSQDNSGPQHF; CDR3 DNA: TGTGCCAGCAGCCAAGATAACAGCGGGCCCCAGCATTTT
V gene: TRBV7-6; clone size: once; J gene: TRBJ1-4; D gene: -; CDR3 protein: CASSLAPGRDEKLFF; CDR3 DNA: TGTGCCAGCAGCTTAGCCCCGGGGAGGGATGAAAAACTGTTTTTT
V gene: TRBV6-2/TRBV6-3; clone size: -; J gene: TRBJ1-6; D gene: -; CDR3 protein: CASSYEGYNSPLHF; CDR3 DNA: TGTGCCAGCAGTTACGAGGGGTATAATTCACCCCTCCACTTT
V gene: TRBV7-2; clone size: -; J gene: TRBJ2-5; D gene: -; CDR3 protein: CASSGRGTAKETQYF; CDR3 DNA: TGTGCCAGCAGCGGAAGGGGGACGGCTAAAGAGACCCAGTACTTC
V gene: TRBV5-6; clone size: -; J gene: TRBJ1-2; D gene: TRBD1; CDR3 protein: CASSSGTGVYGYTF; CDR3 DNA: TGTGCCAGCAGCTCCGGGACAGGGGTCTATGGCTACACCTTC
V gene: TRBV9; clone size: -; J gene: TRBJ2-1; D gene: TRBD1; CDR3 protein: CASSVGPGQGNEQFF; CDR3 DNA: TGTGCCAGCAGCGTAGGTCCCGGACAGGGAAATGAGCAGTTCTTC
V gene: TRBV7-9; clone size: -; J gene: TRBJ2-3; D gene: TRBD2; CDR3 protein: CASSGGLADYTDTQYF; CDR3 DNA: TGTGCCAGCAGCGGGGGACTAGCGGATTACACAGATACGCAGTATTTT
V gene: TRBV7-8; clone size: -; J gene: TRBJ2-3; D gene: TRBD2; CDR3 protein: CASSLGASGGRTSTDTQYF; CDR3 DNA: TGTGCCAGCAGCTTAGGGGCTAGCGGGGGCCGTACTAGCACAGATACGCAGTATTTT
V gene: TRBV3-1/TRBV3-2; clone size: -; J gene: TRBJ2-7; D gene: -; CDR3 protein: CASSQDRVSYEQYF; CDR3 DNA: TGTGCCAGCAGCCAAGACAGGGTCTCCTACGAGCAGTACTTC
V gene: TRBV14; clone size: -; J gene: TRBJ1-1; D gene: -; CDR3 protein: CASSLLTTVNTEAFF; CDR3 DNA: TGTGCCAGCAGCCTTCTCACAACCGTTAACACTGAAGCTTTCTTT
V gene: TRBV6-5; clone size: -; J gene: TRBJ2-7; D gene: -; CDR3 protein: CASSPVSSSYEQYF; CDR3 DNA: TGTGCCAGTAGCCCCGTCTCGAGCTCCTACGAGCAGTACTTC
V gene: TRBV9; clone size: -; J gene: TRBJ2-1; D gene: -; CDR3 protein: CARDEQFF; CDR3 DNA: TGTGCCAGGGATGAGCAGTTCTTC
V gene: TRBV19; clone size: -; J gene: TRBJ2-1; D gene: TRBD1; CDR3 protein: CASSSPRTGSYNEQFF; CDR3 DNA: TGTGCCAGTAGTTCGCCCAGGACAGGGTCCTACAATGAGCAGTTCTTC
V gene: TRBV11-2; clone size: -; J gene: TRBJ2-4; D gene: -; CDR3 protein: CASSLVTRFRAKNIQYF; CDR3 DNA: TGTGCCAGCAGCTTAGTCACGCGGTTCCGGGCCAAAAACATTCAGTACTTC
V gene: TRBV11-2; clone size: -; J gene: TRBJ2-1; D gene: -; CDR3 protein: CASSLVTGTYNEQFF; CDR3 DNA: TGTGCCAGCAGCTTAGTGACAGGCACCTACAATGAGCAGTTCTTC
V gene: TRBV30; clone size: -; J gene: TRBJ2-1; D gene: TRBD2; CDR3 protein: CAWSVWAGDALEQFF; CDR3 DNA: TGTGCCTGGAGTGTCTGGGCGGGAGATGCCCTTGAGCAGTTCTTC
V gene: TRBV9; clone size: -; J gene: TRBJ2-3; D gene: TRBD2; CDR3 protein: CASSMSGDDTQYF; CDR3 DNA: TGTGCCAGCAGCATGAGCGGGGATGATACGCAGTATTTT
V gene: TRBV20-1; clone size: -; J gene: TRBJ2-7; D gene: -; CDR3 protein: CSAISKREQYF; CDR3 DNA: TGCAGTGCTATTTCCAAGCGCGAGCAGTACTTC
V gene: TRBV28; clone size: -; J gene: TRBJ2-1; D gene: TRBD2; CDR3 protein: CASTHSGRVNSYNEQFF; CDR3 DNA: TGTGCCAGCACCCATAGCGGGAGGGTCAACTCCTACAATGAGCAGTTCTTC
V gene: TRBV7-2; clone size: -; J gene: TRBJ1-3; D gene: TRBD1; CDR3 protein: CASSLGPWTGVSGNTIYF; CDR3 DNA: TGTGCCAGCAGCTTAGGCCCATGGACAGGCGTCTCTGGAAACACCATATATTTT
V gene: TRBV27; clone size: -; J gene: TRBJ1-2; D gene: TRBD1; CDR3 protein: CASSPTSRGANYGYTF; CDR3 DNA: TGTGCCAGCAGTCCCACCTCCAGGGGGGCTAACTATGGCTACACCTTC
V gene: TRBV27; clone size: -; J gene: TRBJ2-3; D gene: TRBD2; CDR3 protein: CASSSQIPLNLGTSIDTQYF; CDR3 DNA: TGTGCCAGCAGTTCTCAAATACCGTTAAACCTCGGGACTAGCATTGATACGCAGTATTTT
V gene: TRBV4-1; clone size: -; J gene: TRBJ2-3; D gene: -; CDR3 protein: CASSQDLATGTDTQYF; CDR3 DNA: TGCGCCAGCAGCCAAGATCTTGCGACAGGCACAGATACGCAGTATTTT
V gene: TRBV27; clone size: -; J gene: TRBJ1-4; D gene: -; CDR3 protein: CASSFRNKLFF; CDR3 DNA: TGTGCCAGCAGTTTCCGAAACAAACTGTTTTTT
V gene: TRBV6-5; clone size: -; J gene: TRBJ2-7; D gene: TRBD2; CDR3 protein: CASRTDRAGGNEQYF; CDR3 DNA: TGTGCCAGCAGGACAGATCGAGCGGGAGGTAACGAGCAGTACTTC
V gene: TRBV20-1; clone size: -; J gene: TRBJ1-6; D gene: TRBD1; CDR3 protein: CSASTGGNSPLHF; CDR3 DNA: TGCAGTGCTAGTACAGGGGGAAATTCACCCCTCCACTTT